The 10 T cell receptor beta chains reported below all come from one sample, sequenced in a study of cytomegalovirus exposure and HLA in healthy donors. Amplification used 60 Vbeta primers and 13 Jbeta primers. The method was immunoSEQ multiplex PCR; TCRdb's version includes in-frame clones alone and lacks a portion of them. The sample table includes under 90,000 clones. Source material: PBMCs. These receptors came from a female donor in good health and CMV-seropositive.

The chain recombines TRBV19 with TRBJ2-3; D may be TRBD2 (5 bases). The CDR3 runs 14 residues. V was pared by 1 base and J by 2 bases, with 7 bases between. Per germline, CDR1 LNHDA and CDR2 SQIVND (reference sequence). The chain's CDR3 is CASSIAGNTDTQYF. The CDR3 DNA reads TGTGCCAGTAGTATAGCGGGGAACACAGATACGCAGTATTTT.

As concerns this clone: The same CDR3 is also encoded by other DNA sequences in this sample. CDR3 coding DNA: TGTGCCCTTAGTTTCAGCGAGACAGAGCCTGAGGACACAGATACGCAGTATTTT. Translating it yields CALSFSETEPEDTDTQYF. The chain links TRBV7-8 to TRBJ2-3; D is possibly TRBD1 (5 bases). The CDR3 is made up of 18 amino acids. V lost 11 bases and J lost 2, with 29 bases in between. CDR1 is SGHVS and CDR2 is FQNEAQ in the germline V gene.

V usage is TRBV5-5 and J usage is TRBJ1-4; D not certain. The CDR3 length is 15 residues. Trimming shortened V by 1 base and J by 5 bases, and 12 bases separated the two germline ends. Germline V CDR1 and CDR2: SGHKS, YYEKEE (reference sequence). CDR3 residues: CASSLLPGLNEKLFF. The CDR3 DNA sequence: TGTGCCAGCAGCTTGTTGCCGGGTTTGAATGAAAAACTGTTTTTT.

This chain links TRBV6-1 with TRBJ2-5; maybe TRBD2 (6 bases). The DNA end lines up better with TRBJ2-7; the J call may be wrong. The germline CDR1 and CDR2 sequences are MNHNS and SASEGT. CDR3 length equals 15 residues. The CDR3 DNA sequence: TGTGCCAGCACCCCAGGAGGGGCAGTTCCCTACGAGCAGTACTTC. Translation gives CASTPGGAVPYEQYF.

The chain joins TRBV2 to TRBJ1-1; perhaps TRBD1 as D (5 bases). V was pared by 6 bases and J by 6 bases, with 11 bases between. Germline-derived CDR1 and CDR2 are SNHLY and FYNNEI. CDR3 length: 12 amino acids. CDR3 nucleotide sequence: TGTGCCAGCAGGGACGGGGGAGCTGAAGCTTTCTTT. Its translation is CASRDGGAEAFF.

The CDR3 reads CAWGQSGSPLHF. The CDR3 nucleotides read TGTGCCTGGGGACAATCGGGTTCACCCCTCCACTTT. The chain carries TRBV30 and TRBJ1-6, with D possibly matching TRBD1 (5 bases). This CDR3 region has 12 residues. The V gene's germline CDR1 is GTSNPN and CDR2 SVGIG (reference sequence). V was shortened by 5 bases and J by 9 bases, with 11 bases between the two germline ends.

V is TRBV15 and J is TRBJ2-5; perhaps TRBD1 as D (5 bases). Trimming stripped 1 base from V and 3 bases from J, with 6 bases between. The CDR3 runs 13 residues. Germline CDR1 LNHNV, CDR2 YYDKDF (reference sequence). The CDR3, as DNA: TGTGCCACCAGCAGAGGCAGGGAAGAGACCCAGTACTTC. Translating it yields CATSRGREETQYF.

The J gene is TRBJ1-6, the V gene TRBV19; TRBD1 matches 7 bases. The CDR3 is 15 residues long. V shed 7 bases, J shed 6 bases, and the junction held 9 bases outside the gene matches. Germline CDR1 and CDR2: LNHDA and SQIVND (reference sequence). Here the CDR3 reads CASTIGAGGNSPLHF. The CDR3 DNA sequence: TGTGCCAGTACCATCGGGGCAGGGGGTAATTCACCCCTCCACTTT.

The chain employs TRBV2 and TRBJ2-3; 8 bases are a match to TRBD2. CDR3 length equals 15 residues. Germline V gives CDR1 SNHLY, CDR2 FYNNEI. J gave up 3 bases and V 1 base, and 3 bases lay outside the gene matches. The CDR3 DNA follows: TGTGCCAGCAGTGAAGGAGCGGGAGTTACAGATACGCAGTATTTT. This gives the protein CASSEGAGVTDTQYF.

The rearrangement joins TRBV13 to TRBJ1-1; 7 bases map to TRBD1. CDR3 length: 11 residues. V lost 7 bases, J lost 7 bases, and 3 bases stayed unmatched. Germline CDR1 PRHDT, CDR2 FYEKMQ (reference sequence). In nucleotides, the CDR3 is TGTGCCAGCACGAGGGACAGTGAAGCTTTCTTT. Amino acid sequence: CASTRDSEAFF.